This TCR beta chain was sequenced in a study of post-analysis software for immune sequencing data. A word on this clonotype: Its antigen is undetermined. The germline gene is not matched at one end of the junction; a read error may be the cause.

cDNA libraries for TCR beta contained unique molecular identifiers. TCRdb reprocessed the PCR reads via MiXCR and lists one record per CDR3 protein. The sample lists about half a million distinct CDR3 sequences, around 34% occurring once. Germline CDR1 reads MNHEY; CDR2 reads SMNVEV (reference sequence). The CDR3 has 16 amino acids. Study-level findings and limits: Patients used five TRBV segments, including TRBV5-6, TRBV5-1 and TRBV20-1, more often than controls.

The material sequenced was blood. The chain carries TRBV27 and TRBJ1-6, with a tentative D call TRBD1 (5 bases). The TCR was taken from a girl under 18 with multiple sclerosis. The CDR3 nucleotides read TGTGCCAGCAGCTCTTGGGAGGGGCAGGGAAATTCACCCCCCCACTTT. Its translation is CASSSWEGQGNSPPHF.